This T cell receptor (beta chain) originates from a study of shared clonotypes between healthy human individuals. Positive CCR7 selection of CD45RO-negative cells yielded the naive CD8 cells, and terminally differentiated effector memory CD45RA+ cells were excluded. The DNA input per sorted-subset replicate PCR was roughly 0.2 ug, corresponding to tens of thousands of T cell genomes. Measured with immunoSEQ multiplex PCR; TCRdb has only the in-frame clones, and not every one. The sample lists about 2.1 million clones, 90% to 95% occurring once. J lost 4 bases, V lost 0 bases, and 11 bases had no gene match. This CDR3 region has 17 residues. Germline V gene lookup returns CDR1 LGHNA and CDR2 YSLEER.

Sequenced input: naive CD8+ T cells from PBMCs. The TCR comes from a man aged 18 to 29 in good health. Some clones in this sample may be carry-over from other donors' samples. V is TRBV4-3 and J is TRBJ2-7; 8 bases are a match to TRBD2. The CDR3 DNA follows: TGCGCCAGCAGCCAAGATCGAAGAGCGGGAGTTTGGTACGAGCAGTACTTC. It specifies CASSQDRRAGVWYEQYF.